This is a list of T cell receptor beta chains from one sample in a study of cytotoxic CD8 clonotypes in ibrutinib-treated CLL. TCRdb's copy holds only in-frame clones and misses some; the assay was immunoSEQ multiplex PCR. Of some 200,000 clones in the sample, approximately 70% were seen once. Sample: PBMCs, taken after 12 months of ibrutinib treatment. The source of these receptors is a human donor with chronic lymphocytic leukemia. Both conserved end residues are trimmed from each CDR3. The order of the fields is J gene, D gene, V gene, CDR3 length, CDR3 protein. D genes are given only for firm matches.

>TRBJ2-7|-|TRBV11-2|10
ASSTRAEKQY
>TRBJ2-7|-|TRBV5-6|12
ASSLARDTEKQY
>TRBJ1-2|-|TRBV6-5|13
ASSSRAQSNYGYT
>TRBJ2-1|TRBD2|TRBV7-2|14
ASSSRRGGSGNEQF
>TRBJ1-6|-|TRBV15|12
ATSTRADNSPLH
>TRBJ2-1|TRBD2|TRBV7-3|13
ASIGLAGPYNEQF
>TRBJ2-7|TRBD2|TRBV20-1|9
STSGTYEQY
>TRBJ2-3|-|TRBV27|9
ASSWGGTQY
>TRBJ1-2|TRBD1|TRBV29-1|11
SAATGDGYGYT
>TRBJ1-6|-|TRBV11-2|11
ASSLEEGTPLH
>TRBJ2-5|TRBD2|TRBV7-3|14
ASSPGLAGGKETQY
>TRBJ2-1|TRBD2|TRBV19|14
ASSISSGGPFDEQF
>TRBJ2-4|-|TRBV4-1|15
ASSPDLTALAKNIQY
>TRBJ2-1|-|TRBV28|9
ASRRDNEQF
>TRBJ1-4|-|TRBV11-2|11
ASSRQGQKKLF
>TRBJ2-7|-|TRBV6-5|10
ASSYRGREQY
>TRBJ2-1|TRBD2|TRBV5-1|13
ASSPPRTSGGEQF
>TRBJ1-1|-|TRBV19|10
ASYEGDTEAF
>TRBJ1-2|TRBD1|TRBV7-9|13
ASRSGTGWSYGYT
>TRBJ1-1|-|TRBV2|13
ASTRSQGRNTEAF